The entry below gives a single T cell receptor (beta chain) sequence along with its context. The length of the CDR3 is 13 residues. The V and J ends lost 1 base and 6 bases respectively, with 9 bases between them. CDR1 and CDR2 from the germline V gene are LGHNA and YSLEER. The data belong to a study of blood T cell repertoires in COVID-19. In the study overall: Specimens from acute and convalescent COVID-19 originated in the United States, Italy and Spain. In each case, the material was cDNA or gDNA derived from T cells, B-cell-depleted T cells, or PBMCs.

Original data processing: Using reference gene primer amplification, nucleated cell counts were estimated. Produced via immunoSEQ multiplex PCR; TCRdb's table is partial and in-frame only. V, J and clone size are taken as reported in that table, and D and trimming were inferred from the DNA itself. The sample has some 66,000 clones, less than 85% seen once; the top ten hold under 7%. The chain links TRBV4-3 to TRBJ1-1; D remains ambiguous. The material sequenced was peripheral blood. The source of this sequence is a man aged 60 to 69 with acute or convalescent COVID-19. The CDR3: CASSQASGAEAFF. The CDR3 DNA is TGCGCCAGCAGCCAAGCATCCGGGGCTGAAGCTTTCTTT.